Following are 13 T cell receptor beta chains from one sample sequenced in a study of identical twins. A single record per CDR3 protein comes from TCRdb applying MiXCR to the 5' RACE reads. Here the sample spans about 150,000 distinct CDR3 sequences, roughly 3.5% being singletons. What was sequenced was memory T cells sorted from blood. Receptors originate from a man between 18 and 35 years old in good health.

This clonotype has ten or more counts. This sequence joins TRBV7-9 and TRBJ2-1; 9 bases match TRBD2. Germline V lookup: CDR1 SEHNR, CDR2 FQNEAQ (reference sequence). The V and J ends lost 11 bases and 7 bases, in that order; junction bases with no gene match: 9. The CDR3 totals 13 residues. This CDR3 reads CAGGLAGWNEQFF. The CDR3 coding sequence is TGTGCCGGGGGGCTAGCGGGATGGAATGAGCAGTTCTTC.

This clonotype has a handful of counts. The chain is built from TRBV19 and TRBJ1-2; TRBD1 matches 10 bases. Germline assignment: CDR1 LNHDA and CDR2 SQIVND (reference sequence). This CDR3 comprises 16 residues. V shed 3 bases, J shed 7 bases, and the junction held 11 bases outside the gene matches. The CDR3 here is CASSIDRGRIGGGYTF. CDR3 in DNA: TGTGCCAGTAGTATTGACAGGGGGCGTATAGGCGGTGGCTACACCTTC.

This clonotype was observed many times. The chain couples TRBV6-1 to TRBJ1-6, with TRBD1 as a possible D gene (5 bases). The CDR3 runs 14 residues. CDR1 is MNHNS and CDR2 is SASEGT in the germline V gene. Trimming took off 4 bases at V and 6 bases at J, with 10 bases between the two ends. The CDR3 here is CASSGPGLNSPLHF. The CDR3 coding sequence is TGTGCCAGCAGTGGACCGGGGCTTAATTCACCCCTCCACTTT.

This clonotype occurred many times. The gene calls are TRBV2 and TRBJ2-7; D unresolved. Trimming left V 5 bases short and J 2 bases short, with 7 bases between. CDR3 length: 12 residues. Germline V CDR1 and CDR2: SNHLY, FYNNEI. CDR3 loop: CASSRSPYEQYV. In DNA form, the CDR3 reads TGTGCCAGCAGTCGGAGCCCCTACGAGCAGTACGTC.

This clonotype was seen many times. V is TRBV9 and J is TRBJ2-1; D ambiguous. The CDR3 spans 16 residues. The germline CDR1 and CDR2 sequences are SGDLS and YYNGEE. V was trimmed by 6 bases and J by 5 bases, leaving 21 bases between them. CDR3 residues: CASTNPGGPGHNEQFF. In nucleotides, the CDR3 is TGTGCCAGCACCAACCCGGGTGGGCCGGGTCACAATGAGCAGTTCTTC.

In its sample, this clonotype was seen many times. CDR3 sequence reads: CASSTSGRPTGELFF. The CDR3 nucleotides are TGCGCCAGCAGTACTAGCGGGAGACCCACCGGGGAGCTGTTTTTT. The chain employs TRBV5-1 and TRBJ2-2; 11 positions agree with TRBD2. CDR1 and CDR2 from the germline V gene are SGHRS and YFSETQ. This CDR3 has 15 residues. The trim removed 5 bases at V and 4 bases at J, leaving 4 bases unmatched.

This clonotype was seen at least ten times. The chain uses TRBV20-1 and TRBJ2-7; D uncertain. The ends were cut back, 5 bases at V and 7 bases at J, with 6 bases in the middle. Germline-derived CDR1 and CDR2 are DFQATT and SNEGSKA (reference sequence). The CDR3 extends over 9 amino acids. The CDR3 loop reads CSAGVEQYF. The CDR3 region has the DNA TGCAGTGCTGGAGTGGAGCAGTACTTC.

The chain couples TRBV7-2 to TRBJ1-1; D is uncertain. Germline V lookup: CDR1 SGHTA, CDR2 FQGNSA. V was clipped by 5 bases and J by 1 base, with 8 bases between them. The CDR3 has 13 residues. This chain's CDR3 is CASSPSGNTEAFF. In DNA, the CDR3 is TGTGCCAGCAGCCCATCCGGGAACACTGAAGCTTTCTTT.

This clonotype came up many times. The rearrangement links TRBV12-3 or TRBV12-4 to TRBJ2-3, with D uncertain. V was trimmed by 3 bases and J by 1 base, leaving 8 bases between them. The CDR3 is made up of 14 amino acids. The CDR3 sequence is CASSLQKGTDTQYF. CDR3 sequence (DNA): TGTGCCAGCAGTTTGCAGAAGGGCACAGATACGCAGTATTTT.

The rearrangement links TRBV30 to TRBJ2-4; no clear D gene. The CDR3 has 14 residues. The V end lost 2 bases, the J end lost 9 bases, and 17 bases lay between the germline ends. Germline CDR1 GTSNPN, CDR2 SVGIG (reference sequence). The CDR3 sequence: CAWSPWSKKGIQYF. CDR3 sequence (DNA): TGTGCCTGGAGTCCCTGGTCAAAGAAAGGCATTCAGTACTTC.

This clonotype occurred many times. The chain uses TRBV12-5 and TRBJ2-1, with 16 bases aligning to TRBD2. V was pared by 1 base and J by 4 bases, with 7 bases of the junction left unmatched. The germline V gene encodes CDR1 LGHNT and CDR2 FRNRAP. The CDR3 contains 19 residues. The CDR3 sequence: CASGLAGLAGGPSYNEQFF. The CDR3 DNA follows: TGTGCTAGTGGTTTGGCGGGACTAGCGGGAGGGCCGTCTTACAATGAGCAGTTCTTC.

In this sample, this clonotype turned up many times. The chain employs TRBV20-1 and TRBJ1-1; D possibly corresponds to TRBD1 (5 bases). With 8 bases removed from V and 5 bases from J, the gap between germline ends came to 18 bases. CDR1 DFQATT and CDR2 SNEGSKA come from the germline V gene (reference sequence). There are 13 residues in the CDR3. CDR3 loop: CSTGGRGRTEAFF. The CDR3 coding sequence is TGCAGTACTGGGGGTCGGGGGAGGACTGAAGCTTTCTTT.

This clonotype was counted once. The rearrangement links TRBV6-1 to TRBJ2-2, with D perhaps TRBD1 (5 bases). Trimming cost V 11 bases and J 3 bases, with 16 bases left between them. Germline loops: CDR1 MNHNS, CDR2 SASEGT. The CDR3 consists of 14 residues. CDR3 nucleotides: TGTGCCCTAGGTGGGAAACAGGACACCGGGGAGCTGTTTTTT. It encodes CALGGKQDTGELFF.